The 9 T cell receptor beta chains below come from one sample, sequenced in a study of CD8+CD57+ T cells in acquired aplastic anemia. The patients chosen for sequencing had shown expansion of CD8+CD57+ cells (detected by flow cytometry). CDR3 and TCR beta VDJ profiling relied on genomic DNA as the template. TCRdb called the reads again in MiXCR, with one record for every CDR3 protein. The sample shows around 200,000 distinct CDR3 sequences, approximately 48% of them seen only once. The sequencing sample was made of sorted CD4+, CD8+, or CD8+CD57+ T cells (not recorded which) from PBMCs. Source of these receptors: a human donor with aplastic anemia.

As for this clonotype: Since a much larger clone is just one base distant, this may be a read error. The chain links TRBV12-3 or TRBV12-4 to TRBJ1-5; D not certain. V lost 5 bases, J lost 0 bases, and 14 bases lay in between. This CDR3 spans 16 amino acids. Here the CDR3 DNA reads TGTGCCAGCAGTAATAGACACCTACTTAGCAATCAGCCCCAGCATTTT. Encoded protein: CASSNRHLLSNQPQHF.

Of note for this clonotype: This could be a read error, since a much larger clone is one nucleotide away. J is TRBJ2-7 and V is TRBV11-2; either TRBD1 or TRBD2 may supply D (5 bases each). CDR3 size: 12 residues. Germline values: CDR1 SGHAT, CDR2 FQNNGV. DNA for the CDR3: TGTGCCAGCAGCTTATCCGGGGCATCTGGGGCCTTC. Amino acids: CASSLSGASGAF.

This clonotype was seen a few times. In nucleotides, the CDR3 is TGTGCCACCAGTGCACCACAGGGGTCTGGGGCCAACGTCCTGACTTTC. Translated, it gives CATSAPQGSGANVLTF. The chain couples TRBV24-1 to TRBJ2-6; 7 nucleotides align to TRBD1. Germline V gives CDR1 KGHDR, CDR2 SFDVKD. The CDR3 is 16 residues long. Unmatched junction bases numbered 4, after V lost 5 bases and J lost 1 base.

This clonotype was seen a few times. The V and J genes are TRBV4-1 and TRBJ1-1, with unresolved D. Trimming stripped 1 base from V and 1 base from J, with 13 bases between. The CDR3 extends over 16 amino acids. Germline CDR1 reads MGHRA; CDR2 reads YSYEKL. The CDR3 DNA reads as TGCGCCAGCAGCCAAGTAGTAGAGAGGGCGAACACTGAAGCTTTCTTT. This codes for CASSQVVERANTEAFF.

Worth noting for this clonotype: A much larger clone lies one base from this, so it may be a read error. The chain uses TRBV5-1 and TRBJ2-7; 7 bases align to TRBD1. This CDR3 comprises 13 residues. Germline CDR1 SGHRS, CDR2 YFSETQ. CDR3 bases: TGCGCCAGCAGCCTACGACAGGGCTACGGGCAGTACTTC. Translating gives CASSLRQGYGQYF.

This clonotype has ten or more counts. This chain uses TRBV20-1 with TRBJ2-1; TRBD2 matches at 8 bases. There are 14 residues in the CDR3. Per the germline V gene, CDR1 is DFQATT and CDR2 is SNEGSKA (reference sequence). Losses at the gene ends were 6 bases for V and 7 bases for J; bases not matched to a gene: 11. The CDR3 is CSARTSWRRNEQFF. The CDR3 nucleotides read TGCAGTGCACGGACTAGCTGGAGACGGAATGAGCAGTTCTTC.

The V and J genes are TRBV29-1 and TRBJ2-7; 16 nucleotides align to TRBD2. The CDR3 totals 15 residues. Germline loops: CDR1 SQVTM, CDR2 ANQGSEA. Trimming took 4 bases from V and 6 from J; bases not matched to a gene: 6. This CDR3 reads CSVGGTSGRAREQYF. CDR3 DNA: TGCAGCGTTGGAGGGACTAGCGGGAGGGCCCGCGAGCAGTACTTC.

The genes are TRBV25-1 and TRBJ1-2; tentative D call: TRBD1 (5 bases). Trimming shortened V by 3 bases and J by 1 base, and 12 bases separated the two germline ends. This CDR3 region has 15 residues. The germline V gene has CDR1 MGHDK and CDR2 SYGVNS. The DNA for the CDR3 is TGTGCCAGCAGTGATGCCCGGGGGTTTAACTATGGCTACACCTTC. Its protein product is CASSDARGFNYGYTF.

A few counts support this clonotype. CDR3 residues: CASSFGGGQGIYEQYF. The CDR3 DNA is TGTGCCAGCAGTTTTGGGGGGGGACAGGGGATCTACGAGCAGTACTTC. The chain carries TRBV12-3 or TRBV12-4 and TRBJ2-7; TRBD1 matches 10 bases. This CDR3 comprises 16 residues. The ends lost 3 bases at V and 3 bases at J; junction bases unmatched: 8.